This paragraph reports one T cell receptor (beta chain). The source of the sample is a study of blood T cell repertoires in COVID-19. As for the study in general: Both acute and convalescent COVID-19 samples were obtained from the United States, Italy and Spain. T cells, B-cell-depleted T cells, or PBMCs provided the cDNA or gDNA that served as material.

Trimming left V 4 bases short and J 1 base short, with 13 bases between. The CDR3 length is 15 residues. CDR1 and CDR2 from the germline V gene are LGHNA and YNFKEQ. Per the original data handling: Estimated nucleated cell counts came from reference gene primer amplification. The protocol was immunoSEQ multiplex PCR, while the TCRdb copy is restricted to in-frame clones and leaves out a portion. Clone size and V and J calls were adopted from that table, with D and trimming inferred from the DNA. The data hold 250,000 or so clones, with about four fifths observed a single time. Input material: peripheral blood. V gene TRBV4-2 combines with J gene TRBJ1-1, with D hard to call. This clonotype was obtained from a woman aged 70-85 years with acute or convalescent COVID-19. The CDR3 reads CASSPEGRSNTEAFF. CDR3 nucleotide sequence: TGTGCCAGCAGCCCCGAGGGCAGGTCGAACACTGAAGCTTTCTTT.